Below, 2 T cell receptor beta chains from the same sample are listed, as sequenced in a study of blood T cell repertoires in COVID-19. Data came from immunoSEQ multiplex PCR; TCRdb stores just in-frame clones and leaves some out. The profile shows about 150,000 clones, roughly four fifths of them singletons. The material sequenced was peripheral blood. These receptors originate from a woman in her sixties or seventies with acute or convalescent COVID-19.

V usage is TRBV5-1 and J usage is TRBJ1-1; D is possibly TRBD1 (5 bases). Trimming stripped 5 bases from V and 2 bases from J, with 10 bases between. Germline V CDR1 and CDR2: SGHRS, YFSETQ. The CDR3 is 13 amino acids. The CDR3 loop reads CASRQDTNTEAFF. In nucleotides, the CDR3 is TGCGCCAGCAGGCAGGACACCAACACTGAAGCTTTCTTT.

The genes are TRBV6-5 and TRBJ1-5; D remains ambiguous. The CDR3 is 10 amino acids. V dropped 7 bases and J dropped 5 bases, with 3 bases sitting between them. Germline V gene data show CDR1 as MNHEY and CDR2 as SVGAGI. The CDR3 is CASNYQPQHF. The CDR3 region has the DNA TGTGCCAGCAACTATCAGCCCCAGCATTTT.